These 20 T cell receptor beta chains were all obtained from the same sample, sequenced in a study of T cell changes during pregnancy in multiple sclerosis. Data came from immunoSEQ multiplex PCR; TCRdb stores just in-frame clones and leaves some out. Counted here are fewer than 40,000 clones, around 93% occurring once; the ten biggest clones make up approximately 0.36%. This material consisted of CD4+ T cells from peripheral blood mononuclear cells, taken after pregnancy. Receptor source: a female donor with multiple sclerosis, enrolled in a pregnancy study.

The CDR3 is CASSLAPGLVTDTQYF. CDR3 DNA sequence: TGTGCCAGCAGCTTAGCCCCGGGACTAGTCACAGATACGCAGTATTTT. This chain links TRBV7-2 with TRBJ2-3; 8 nucleotides agree with TRBD2. The V gene's germline CDR1 is SGHTA and CDR2 FQGNSA. The J segment lost 2 bases and the V segment lost 0 bases, leaving 4 bases of the junction unmatched. The CDR3 contains 16 residues.

This chain connects TRBV7-8 to TRBJ2-7; 7 bases line up with TRBD1. Germline V gene sequence: CDR1 SGHVS, CDR2 FQNEAQ. The CDR3 consists of 15 residues. Trimming at V came to 1 base and at J to 3 bases, leaving 6 bases not matched to a gene. The CDR3 DNA follows: TGTGCCAGCAGCTTAGTGACGGACAGGAACTACGAGCAGTACTTC. It is translated as CASSLVTDRNYEQYF.

Only one count was recorded for this clone. V is TRBV7-2 and J is TRBJ1-2; TRBD1 matches at 9 bases. The V gene's germline CDR1 is SGHTA and CDR2 FQGNSA. J gave up 8 bases and V 5 bases, and 9 bases lay outside the gene matches. The CDR3 consists of 14 residues. The DNA of the CDR3 is TGTGCCAGCAGCGCCGGGACAGGGATCGGGGGCTACACCTTC. Its translation is CASSAGTGIGGYTF.

The rearrangement joins TRBV19 to TRBJ2-3, with D tentatively TRBD2 (5 bases). Deletions cut 4 bases from V and 6 bases from J, with 8 bases between. The CDR3 totals 12 residues. Germline loops: CDR1 LNHDA, CDR2 SQIVND (reference sequence). The chain's CDR3 is CASSNIADTQYF. CDR3 nucleotides: TGTGCCAGTAGTAATATAGCGGATACGCAGTATTTT.

The chain carries TRBV5-8 and TRBJ2-3, with a possible D match to TRBD2 (6 bases). The CDR3 covers 15 residues. Germline lookup yields CDR1 SGHTS and CDR2 YDEGEE. V was trimmed by 2 bases and J by 0 bases, leaving 10 bases between them. The CDR3 coding sequence is TGTGCCAGCAGCTTTGCGGGGAAAAGCACAGATACGCAGTATTTT. Translating it yields CASSFAGKSTDTQYF.

The genes are TRBV7-9 and TRBJ1-5; TRBD1 aligns across 8 bases. The J segment lost 4 bases and the V segment lost 4 bases, leaving 9 bases of the junction unmatched. This CDR3 spans 16 amino acids. Germline V lookup: CDR1 SEHNR, CDR2 FQNEAQ (reference sequence). The CDR3: CASSSTRDRMNQPQHF. CDR3 bases: TGTGCCAGCAGCTCGACACGGGACAGGATGAATCAGCCCCAGCATTTT.

The rearrangement joins TRBV11-2 to TRBJ2-4, with a possible D match to TRBD2 (7 bases). The CDR3 covers 17 residues. The germline V gene has CDR1 SGHAT and CDR2 FQNNGV. V was pared by 3 bases and J by 2 bases, with 17 bases between. The CDR3 coding sequence is TGTGCCAGCAGCTTCCCTCGCGGGGGCTCCTCCAAAAACATTCAGTACTTC. Protein product: CASSFPRGGSSKNIQYF.

The rearrangement links TRBV4-2 to TRBJ1-2, with D tentatively TRBD1 (6 bases). The ends were cut back, 0 bases at V and 7 bases at J, with 18 bases in the middle. Germline V CDR1 and CDR2: LGHNA, YNFKEQ. CDR3 length: 16 residues. The chain's CDR3 is CASSQEAAPQQGGYTF. Written as DNA, the CDR3 is TGTGCCAGCAGCCAAGAGGCGGCACCACAACAGGGTGGCTACACCTTC.

The chain has TRBV19 and TRBJ2-7; D ambiguous. Germline values: CDR1 LNHDA, CDR2 SQIVND (reference sequence). Trimming stripped 5 bases from V and 0 bases from J, with 11 bases between. This CDR3 has 14 amino acids. In DNA form, the CDR3 reads TGTGCCAGTAGTGACTCCGGGTCCTCCTACGAGCAGTACTTC. Translated: CASSDSGSSYEQYF.

The count of this clone is one. The gene calls are TRBV7-8 and TRBJ1-2; TRBD1 matches 8 bases. CDR1 and CDR2 from the germline V gene are SGHVS and FQNEAQ. The V gene end was trimmed by 3 bases and the J gene end by 4 bases; junction bases not matched to a gene: 13. The CDR3 totals 17 residues. The CDR3 protein is CASSLGAVGQAGYGYTF. CDR3 coding DNA: TGTGCCAGCAGCTTGGGGGCTGTGGGACAGGCCGGCTATGGCTACACCTTC.

The chain carries TRBV18 and TRBJ2-3; D not certain. Trimming left V 3 bases short and J 1 base short, with 14 bases between. The germline CDR1 and CDR2 sequences are KGHSH and LQKENI. This CDR3 region has 16 residues. The CDR3 region is CASSPANRVRTDTQYF. The CDR3 nucleotides read TGTGCCAGCTCACCCGCTAACCGAGTTCGCACAGATACGCAGTATTTT.

The chain links TRBV5-4 to TRBJ2-3, with D perhaps TRBD1 (5 bases). Germline V lookup: CDR1 SGHNT, CDR2 YYREEE (reference sequence). The CDR3 totals 12 residues. V gave up 5 bases and J gave up 4 bases, with 8 bases separating them. The CDR3 nucleotides are TGTGCCAGCAGAAACAGGTCAGATACGCAGTATTTT. It specifies CASRNRSDTQYF.

The chain links TRBV7-9 to TRBJ1-3; D call uncertain. The CDR3 is 14 amino acids. CDR1 and CDR2 from the germline V gene are SEHNR and FQNEAQ (reference sequence). V was trimmed by 3 bases and J by 0 bases, leaving 6 bases between them. The CDR3 coding sequence is TGTGCCAGCAGCTTGGGGAGCTCTGGAAACACCATATATTTT. Its protein is CASSLGSSGNTIYF.

The chain joins TRBV30 to TRBJ1-1; unclear D gene. Looked up from germline, CDR1 is GTSNPN and CDR2 is SVGIG (reference sequence). There are 16 residues in the CDR3. Trimming removed 2 bases at V and 3 bases at J, with 19 bases between. CDR3 region: CAWSSGRVRPYTEAFF. The CDR3 DNA follows: TGTGCCTGGAGTTCGGGGAGGGTACGTCCGTACACTGAAGCTTTCTTT. The entire variable domain, with the rest obtained from reference TRBV30 and TRBJ1-1, is as follows: SQTIHQWPATLVQPVGSPLSLECTVEGTSNPNLYWYRQAAGRGLQLLFYSVGIGQISSEVPQNLSASRPQDRQFILSSKKLLLSDSGFYLCAWSSGRVRPYTEAFFGQGTRLTVV.

The chain is built from TRBV4-1 and TRBJ1-3; D gene ambiguous. The CDR3 is 18 amino acids. From germline, CDR1 is MGHRA and CDR2 YSYEKL. V was pared by 1 base and J by 4 bases, with 20 bases between. The CDR3 nucleotides are TGCGCCAGCAGCCAAGCCGGGGAAGTAGGAGCTGGAGGAAACACCATATATTTT. Translated, it gives CASSQAGEVGAGGNTIYF.

This sequence joins TRBV14 and TRBJ2-7, with D unclear. V lost 0 bases and J 2 bases, leaving 14 bases between the germline ends. The CDR3 covers 16 residues. Per germline, CDR1 SGHDN and CDR2 FVKESK. This chain's CDR3 is CASSQEFPGVPYEQYF. The CDR3 DNA reads as TGTGCCAGCAGCCAAGAATTTCCGGGTGTCCCCTACGAGCAGTACTTC.

J is TRBJ1-3 and V is TRBV6-1; D unresolved. Germline V gives CDR1 MNHNS, CDR2 SASEGT. The CDR3 has 13 residues. Trimming took 6 bases from V and 4 from J, leaving 10 bases between them. CDR3 sequence reads: CASSAQRGNTIYF. The CDR3 DNA sequence: TGTGCCAGCAGCGCTCAGCGGGGAAACACCATATATTTT.

This CDR3 reads CASSYARQMNTEAFF. The CDR3 DNA is TGTGCCAGCAGTTACGCGAGGCAAATGAACACTGAAGCTTTCTTT. The V gene is TRBV6-5, the J gene TRBJ1-1, with unresolved D. Germline-derived CDR1 and CDR2 are MNHEY and SVGAGI. This CDR3 comprises 15 residues. Trimming removed 2 bases from V and 0 bases from J, with 10 bases in between.

V and J are TRBV14 and TRBJ2-3; the D gene is possibly TRBD2 (6 bases). CDR3 length equals 16 residues. Trimming shortened V by 1 base and J by 4 bases, and 15 bases separated the two germline ends. CDR1 and CDR2 (germline): SGHDN, FVKESK. The DNA for the CDR3 is TGTGCCAGCAGCCAAGTCCTCGGGAGCGCGGCAGATACGCAGTATTTT. Translated: CASSQVLGSAADTQYF.

Only a few counts were recorded for this clone. The gene calls are TRBV10-2 and TRBJ2-7; 7 nucleotides line up with TRBD1. From germline, CDR1 is WSHSY and CDR2 SAAADI. CDR3 length: 13 amino acids. The J segment lost 3 bases and the V segment lost 4 bases, leaving 3 bases of the junction unmatched. CDR3 residues: CASSGGQNYEQYF. CDR3 sequence (DNA): TGCGCCAGCAGTGGGGGACAGAACTACGAGCAGTACTTC.